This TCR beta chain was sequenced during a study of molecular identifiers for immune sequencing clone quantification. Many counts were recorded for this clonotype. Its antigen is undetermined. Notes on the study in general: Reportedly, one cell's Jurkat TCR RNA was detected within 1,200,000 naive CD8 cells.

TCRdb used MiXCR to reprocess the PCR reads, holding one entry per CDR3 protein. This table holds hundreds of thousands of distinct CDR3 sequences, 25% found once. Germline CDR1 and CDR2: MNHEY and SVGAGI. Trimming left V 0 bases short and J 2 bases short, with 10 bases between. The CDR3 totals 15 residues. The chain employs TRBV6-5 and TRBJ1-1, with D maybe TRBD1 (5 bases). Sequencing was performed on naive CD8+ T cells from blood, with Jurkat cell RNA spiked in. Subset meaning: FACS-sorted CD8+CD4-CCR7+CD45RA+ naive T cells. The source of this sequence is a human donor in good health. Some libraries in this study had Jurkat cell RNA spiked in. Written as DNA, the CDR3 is TGTGCCAGCAGTTACTCGACGAGGGGTAACACTGAAGCTTTCTTT. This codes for CASSYSTRGNTEAFF.